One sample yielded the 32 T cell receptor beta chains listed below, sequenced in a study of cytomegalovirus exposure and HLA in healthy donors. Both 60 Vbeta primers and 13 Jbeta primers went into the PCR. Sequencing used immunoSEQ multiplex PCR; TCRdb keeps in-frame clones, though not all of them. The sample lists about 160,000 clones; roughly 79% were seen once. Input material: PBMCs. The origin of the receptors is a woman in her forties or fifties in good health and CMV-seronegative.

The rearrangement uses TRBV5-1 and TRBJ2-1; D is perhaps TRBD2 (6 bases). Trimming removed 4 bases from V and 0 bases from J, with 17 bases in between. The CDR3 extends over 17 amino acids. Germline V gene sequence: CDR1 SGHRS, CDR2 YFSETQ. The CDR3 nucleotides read TGCGCCAGCAGCGGTGGCGGGACCGCGAGCTCCTACAATGAGCAGTTCTTC. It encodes CASSGGGTASSYNEQFF.

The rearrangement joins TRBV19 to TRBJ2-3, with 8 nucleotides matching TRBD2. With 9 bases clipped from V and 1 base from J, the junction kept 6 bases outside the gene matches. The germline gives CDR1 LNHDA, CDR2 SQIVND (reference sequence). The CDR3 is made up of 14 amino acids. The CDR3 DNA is TGTGCCAGCCTCAGCGGGGGTGGCACAGATACGCAGTATTTT. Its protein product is CASLSGGGTDTQYF.

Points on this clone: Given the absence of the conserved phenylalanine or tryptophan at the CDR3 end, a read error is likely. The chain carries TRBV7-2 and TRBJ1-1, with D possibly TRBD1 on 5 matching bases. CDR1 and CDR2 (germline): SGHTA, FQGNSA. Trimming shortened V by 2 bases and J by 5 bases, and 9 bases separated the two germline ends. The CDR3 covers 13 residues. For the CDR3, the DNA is TGTGCCAGCAGCTTAAGGGGTGGGACTGAAGCTTTCCTT. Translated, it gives CASSLRGGTEAFL.

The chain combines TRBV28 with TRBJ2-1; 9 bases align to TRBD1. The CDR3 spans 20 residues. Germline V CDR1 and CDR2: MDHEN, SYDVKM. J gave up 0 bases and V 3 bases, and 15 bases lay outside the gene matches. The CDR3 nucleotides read TGTGCCAGCAGTTTTTTCTTCGGGACAGGGCTGACGAGCTCCTACAATGAGCAGTTCTTC. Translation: CASSFFFGTGLTSSYNEQFF.

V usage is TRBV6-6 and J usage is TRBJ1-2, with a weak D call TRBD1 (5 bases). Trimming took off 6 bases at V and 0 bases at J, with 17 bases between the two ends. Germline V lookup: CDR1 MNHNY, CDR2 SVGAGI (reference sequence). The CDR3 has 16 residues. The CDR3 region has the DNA TGTGCCAGCAGGCTTAGGTTCAGGGTAGCTAACTATGGCTACACCTTC. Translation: CASRLRFRVANYGYTF.

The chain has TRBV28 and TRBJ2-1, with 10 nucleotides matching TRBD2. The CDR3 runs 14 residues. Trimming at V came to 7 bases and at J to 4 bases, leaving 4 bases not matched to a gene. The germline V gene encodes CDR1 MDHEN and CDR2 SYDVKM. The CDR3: CASIVAGGYNEQFF. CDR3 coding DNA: TGTGCCAGCATAGTAGCGGGAGGATACAATGAGCAGTTCTTC.

The DNA for the CDR3 is TGTGCCAGCAGCTTTCAAAACAGGGTCCACGAGCAGTACTTC. The encoded protein is CASSFQNRVHEQYF. The V call is TRBV5-6, the J call TRBJ2-5, with TRBD1 as a possible D gene (6 bases). The J call may be incorrect, as the DNA end agrees better with TRBJ2-7. The CDR3 has 14 residues. CDR1 and CDR2 from the germline V gene are SGHDT and YYEEEE.

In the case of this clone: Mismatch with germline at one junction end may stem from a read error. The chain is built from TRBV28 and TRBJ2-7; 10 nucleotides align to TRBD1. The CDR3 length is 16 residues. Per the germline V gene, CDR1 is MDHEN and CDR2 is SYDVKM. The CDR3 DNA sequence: TGTGCCAGCAGTCTCCCCCGGGACAGGGGCCCTGGGATCCTGAACTTC. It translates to CASSLPRDRGPGILNF.

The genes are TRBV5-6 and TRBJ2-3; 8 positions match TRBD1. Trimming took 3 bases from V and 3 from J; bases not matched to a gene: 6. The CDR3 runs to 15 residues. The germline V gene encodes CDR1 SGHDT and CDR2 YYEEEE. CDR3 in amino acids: CASSWTGSQTDTQYF. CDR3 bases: TGTGCCAGCAGCTGGACAGGGTCCCAGACAGATACGCAGTATTTT.

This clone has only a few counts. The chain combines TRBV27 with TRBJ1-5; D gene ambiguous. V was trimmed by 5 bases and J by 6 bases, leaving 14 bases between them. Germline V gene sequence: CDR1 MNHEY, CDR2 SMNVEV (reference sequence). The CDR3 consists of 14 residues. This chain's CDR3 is CASSKTGSSQPQHF. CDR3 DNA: TGTGCCAGCAGTAAAACGGGGTCCAGTCAGCCCCAGCATTTT.

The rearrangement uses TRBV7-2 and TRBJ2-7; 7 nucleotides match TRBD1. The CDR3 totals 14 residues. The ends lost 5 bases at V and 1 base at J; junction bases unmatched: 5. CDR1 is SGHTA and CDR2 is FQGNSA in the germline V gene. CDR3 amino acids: CASSTGTESYEQYF. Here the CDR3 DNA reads TGTGCCAGCAGCACCGGGACAGAATCCTACGAGCAGTACTTC.

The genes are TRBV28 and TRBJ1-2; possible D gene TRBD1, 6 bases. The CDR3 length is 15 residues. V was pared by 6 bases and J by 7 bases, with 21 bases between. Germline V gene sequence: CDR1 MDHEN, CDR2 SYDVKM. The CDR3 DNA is TGTGCCAGCAGGCCCCTTGGGGGCAGCCCGGGTGGCTACACCTTC. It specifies CASRPLGGSPGGYTF.

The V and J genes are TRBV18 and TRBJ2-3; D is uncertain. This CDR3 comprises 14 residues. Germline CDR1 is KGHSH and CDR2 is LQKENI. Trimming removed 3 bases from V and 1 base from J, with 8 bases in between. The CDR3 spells CASSPPSGTDTQYF. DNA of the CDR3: TGTGCCAGCTCACCTCCGTCGGGCACAGATACGCAGTATTTT. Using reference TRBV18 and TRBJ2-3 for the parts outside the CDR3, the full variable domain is NAGVMQNPRHLVRRRGQEARLRCSPMKGHSHVYWYRQLPEEGLKFMVYLQKENIIDESGMPKERFSAEFPKEGPSILRIQQVVRGDSAAYFCASSPPSGTDTQYFGPGTRLTVL.

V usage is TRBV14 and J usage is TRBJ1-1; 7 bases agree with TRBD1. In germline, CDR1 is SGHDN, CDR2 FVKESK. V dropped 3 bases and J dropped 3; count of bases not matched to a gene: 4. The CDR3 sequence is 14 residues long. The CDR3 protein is CASSQRDRYTEAFF. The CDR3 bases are TGTGCCAGCAGCCAGCGGGACAGATACACTGAAGCTTTCTTT.

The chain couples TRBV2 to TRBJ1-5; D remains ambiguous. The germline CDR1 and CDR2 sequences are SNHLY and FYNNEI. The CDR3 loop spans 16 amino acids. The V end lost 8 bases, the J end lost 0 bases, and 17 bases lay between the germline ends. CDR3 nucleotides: TGTGCCAGCCGGACTGAAAGACGTTATAGCAATCAGCCCCAGCATTTT. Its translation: CASRTERRYSNQPQHF.

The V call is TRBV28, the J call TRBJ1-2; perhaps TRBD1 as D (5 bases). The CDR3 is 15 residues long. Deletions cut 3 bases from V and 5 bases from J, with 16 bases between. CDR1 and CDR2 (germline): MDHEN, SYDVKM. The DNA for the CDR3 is TGTGCCAGCAGTTTCAGGGACTTGGCCATTTATGGCTACACCTTC. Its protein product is CASSFRDLAIYGYTF.

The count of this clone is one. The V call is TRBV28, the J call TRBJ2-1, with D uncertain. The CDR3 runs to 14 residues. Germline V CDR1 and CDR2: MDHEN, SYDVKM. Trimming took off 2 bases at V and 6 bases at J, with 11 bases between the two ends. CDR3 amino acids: CASSLGSISNEQFF. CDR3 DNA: TGTGCCAGCAGTTTAGGTAGTATCTCCAATGAGCAGTTCTTC.

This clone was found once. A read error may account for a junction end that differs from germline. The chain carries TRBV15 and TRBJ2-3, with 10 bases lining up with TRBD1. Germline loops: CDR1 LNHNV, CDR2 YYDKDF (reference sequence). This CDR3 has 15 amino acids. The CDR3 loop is CATTRRQGATDTQYF. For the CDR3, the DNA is TGTGCCACCACCAGAAGACAGGGGGCCACAGATACGCAGTATTTT. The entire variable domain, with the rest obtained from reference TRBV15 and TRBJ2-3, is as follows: DAMVIQNPRYQVTQFGKPVTLSCSQTLNHNVMYWYQQKSSQAPKLLFHYYDKDFNNEADTPDNFQSRRPNTSFCFLDIRSPGLGDTAMYLCATTRRQGATDTQYFGPGTRLTVL.

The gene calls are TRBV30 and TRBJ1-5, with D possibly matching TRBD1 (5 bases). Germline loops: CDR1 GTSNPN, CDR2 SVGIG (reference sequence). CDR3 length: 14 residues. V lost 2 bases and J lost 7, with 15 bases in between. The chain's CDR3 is CAWSLGQVSQPQHF. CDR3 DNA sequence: TGTGCCTGGAGTCTTGGACAAGTATCGCAGCCCCAGCATTTT.

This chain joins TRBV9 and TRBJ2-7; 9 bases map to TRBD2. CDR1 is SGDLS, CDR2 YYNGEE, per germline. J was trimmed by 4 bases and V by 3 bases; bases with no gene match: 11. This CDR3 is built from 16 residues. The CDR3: CASSDLLAGPIYEQYF. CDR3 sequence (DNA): TGTGCCAGCAGCGACTTGCTAGCGGGACCTATTTACGAGCAGTACTTC.

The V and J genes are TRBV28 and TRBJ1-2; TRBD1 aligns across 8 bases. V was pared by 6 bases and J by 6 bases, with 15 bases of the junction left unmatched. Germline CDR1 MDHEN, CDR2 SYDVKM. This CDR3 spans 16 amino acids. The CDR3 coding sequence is TGTGCCAGCAGGGACCAGGGGGCGGGGTTGATCCATGGCTACACCTTC. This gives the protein CASRDQGAGLIHGYTF.

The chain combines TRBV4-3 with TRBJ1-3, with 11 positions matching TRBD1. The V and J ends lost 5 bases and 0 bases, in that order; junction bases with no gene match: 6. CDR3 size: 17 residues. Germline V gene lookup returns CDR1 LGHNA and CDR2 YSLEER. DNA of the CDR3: TGCGCCAGCAGCTCGCCGGGACAGGGGGTCTCTGGAAACACCATATATTTT. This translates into CASSSPGQGVSGNTIYF.

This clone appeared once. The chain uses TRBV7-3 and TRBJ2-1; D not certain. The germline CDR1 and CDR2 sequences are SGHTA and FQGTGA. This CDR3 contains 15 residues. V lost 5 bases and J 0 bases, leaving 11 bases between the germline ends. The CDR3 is CASSDLLSSYNEQFF. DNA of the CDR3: TGTGCCAGCAGCGACTTACTTAGCTCCTACAATGAGCAGTTCTTC.

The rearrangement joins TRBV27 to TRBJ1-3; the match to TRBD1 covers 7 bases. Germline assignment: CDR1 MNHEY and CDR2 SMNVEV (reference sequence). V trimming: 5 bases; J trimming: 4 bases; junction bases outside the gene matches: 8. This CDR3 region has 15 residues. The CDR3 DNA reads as TGTGCCAGCAGTACCTCCCGGGACAGCGGAAACACCATATATTTT. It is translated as CASSTSRDSGNTIYF.

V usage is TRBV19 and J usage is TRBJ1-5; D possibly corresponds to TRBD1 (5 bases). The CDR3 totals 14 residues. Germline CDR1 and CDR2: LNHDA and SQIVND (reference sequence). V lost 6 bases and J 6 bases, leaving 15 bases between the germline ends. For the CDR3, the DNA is TGTGCCAGTAGCACCGACAGATCAACTCAGCCCCAGCATTTT. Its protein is CASSTDRSTQPQHF. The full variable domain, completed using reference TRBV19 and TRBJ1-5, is DGGITQSPKYLFRKEGQNVTLSCEQNLNHDAMYWYRQDPGQGLRLIYYSQIVNDFQKGDIAEGYSVSREKKESFPLTVTSAQKNPTAFYLCASSTDRSTQPQHFGDGTRLSIL.

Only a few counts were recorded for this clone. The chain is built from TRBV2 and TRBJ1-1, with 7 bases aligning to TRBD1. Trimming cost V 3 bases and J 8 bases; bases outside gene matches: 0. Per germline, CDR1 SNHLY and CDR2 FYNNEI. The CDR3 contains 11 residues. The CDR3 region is CASSDRGEAFF. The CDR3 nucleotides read TGTGCCAGCAGTGACAGGGGGGAAGCTTTCTTT. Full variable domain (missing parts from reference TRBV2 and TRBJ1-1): EPEVTQTPSHQVTQMGQEVILRCVPISNHLYFYWYRQILGQKVEFLVSFYNNEISEKSEIFDDQFSVERPDGSNFTLKIRSTKLEDSAMYFCASSDRGEAFFGQGTRLTVV.

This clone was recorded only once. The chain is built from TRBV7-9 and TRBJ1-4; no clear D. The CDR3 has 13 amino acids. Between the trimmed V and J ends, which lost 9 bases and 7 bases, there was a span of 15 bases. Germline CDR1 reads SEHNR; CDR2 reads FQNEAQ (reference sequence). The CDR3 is CASSRPGGEKLFF. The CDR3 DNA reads TGTGCCAGTTCCAGACCCGGAGGTGAAAAACTGTTTTTT. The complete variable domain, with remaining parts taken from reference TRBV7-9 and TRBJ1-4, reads DTGVSQNPRHKITKRGQNVTFRCDPISEHNRLYWYRQTLGQGPEFLTYFQNEAQLEKSRLLSDRFSAERPKGSFSTLEIQRTEQGDSAMYLCASSRPGGEKLFFGSGTQLSVL.

CDR3 sequence reads: CAWSATGSGWNSPLHF. In nucleotides, the CDR3 is TGTGCCTGGAGTGCAACAGGGTCCGGGTGGAATTCACCCCTCCACTTT. The V and J genes are TRBV30 and TRBJ1-6; TRBD1 is a possible D gene (6 bases). V was cut by 1 base and J by 7 bases, with 17 bases left in between. The CDR3 has 16 amino acids. The V gene's germline CDR1 is GTSNPN and CDR2 SVGIG (reference sequence). Looking up the rest from reference TRBV30 and TRBJ1-6 gives the full variable domain: SQTIHQWPATLVQPVGSPLSLECTVEGTSNPNLYWYRQAAGRGLQLLFYSVGIGQISSEVPQNLSASRPQDRQFILSSKKLLLSDSGFYLCAWSATGSGWNSPLHFGNGTRLTVT.

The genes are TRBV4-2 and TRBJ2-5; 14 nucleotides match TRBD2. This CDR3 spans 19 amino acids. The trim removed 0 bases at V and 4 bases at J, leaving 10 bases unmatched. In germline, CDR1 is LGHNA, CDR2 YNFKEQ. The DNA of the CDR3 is TGTGCCAGCAGCCAAGATAAGACTAGCGGGAGGGCTTGGGGAGAGACCCAGTACTTC. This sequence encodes CASSQDKTSGRAWGETQYF.

CDR3 nucleotide sequence: TGTGCCAGCTCACCCCTCGTCCCAGACAGGGCCAGTGAAAAACTGTTTTTT. Its translation is CASSPLVPDRASEKLFF. V usage is TRBV18 and J usage is TRBJ1-4; TRBD1 agrees at 7 bases. This CDR3 contains 17 residues. After removal of 3 bases from V and 7 bases from J, the junction contained 14 bases not matched to a gene. Germline V CDR1 and CDR2: KGHSH, LQKENI.

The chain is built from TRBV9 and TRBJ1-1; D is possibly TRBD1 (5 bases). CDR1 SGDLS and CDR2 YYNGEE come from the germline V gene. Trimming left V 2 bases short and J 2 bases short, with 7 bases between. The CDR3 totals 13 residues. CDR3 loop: CASSVGTNTEAFF. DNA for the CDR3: TGTGCCAGCAGCGTTGGGACTAACACTGAAGCTTTCTTT.

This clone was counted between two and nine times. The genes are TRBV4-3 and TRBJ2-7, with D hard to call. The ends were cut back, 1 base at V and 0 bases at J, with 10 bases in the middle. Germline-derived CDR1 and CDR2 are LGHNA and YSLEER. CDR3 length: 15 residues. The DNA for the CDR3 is TGCGCCAGCAGCCAAGGGGCCAGCAGCTCCTACGAGCAGTACTTC. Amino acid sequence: CASSQGASSSYEQYF.